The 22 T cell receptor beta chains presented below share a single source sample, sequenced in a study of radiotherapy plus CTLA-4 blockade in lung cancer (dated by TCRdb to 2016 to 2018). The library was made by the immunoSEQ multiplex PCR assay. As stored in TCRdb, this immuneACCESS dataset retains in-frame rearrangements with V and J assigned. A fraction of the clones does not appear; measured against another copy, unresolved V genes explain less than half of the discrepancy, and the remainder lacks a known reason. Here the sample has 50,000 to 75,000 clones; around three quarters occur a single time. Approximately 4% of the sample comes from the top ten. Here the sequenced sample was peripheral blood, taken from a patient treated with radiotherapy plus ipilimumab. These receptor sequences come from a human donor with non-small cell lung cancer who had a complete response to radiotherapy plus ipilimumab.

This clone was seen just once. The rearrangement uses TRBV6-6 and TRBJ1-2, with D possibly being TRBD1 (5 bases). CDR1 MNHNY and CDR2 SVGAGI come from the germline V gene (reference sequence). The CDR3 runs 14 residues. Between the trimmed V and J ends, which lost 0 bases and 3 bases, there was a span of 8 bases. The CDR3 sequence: CASSYSDSDYGYTF. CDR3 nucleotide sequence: TGTGCCAGCAGTTACTCTGACAGCGACTATGGCTACACCTTC.

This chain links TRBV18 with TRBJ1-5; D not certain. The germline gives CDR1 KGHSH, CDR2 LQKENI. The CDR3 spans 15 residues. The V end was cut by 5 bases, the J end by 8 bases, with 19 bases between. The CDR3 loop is CASSNQEVKWEPQHF. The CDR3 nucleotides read TGTGCCAGCTCAAACCAAGAAGTGAAGTGGGAGCCCCAGCATTTT.

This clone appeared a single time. The CDR3 sequence: CASSESSGRTDTQYF. The CDR3 DNA reads TGTGCCAGCAGTGAGTCTAGCGGGAGGACAGATACGCAGTATTTT. This chain uses TRBV25-1 with TRBJ2-3; TRBD2 agrees at 11 bases. In germline, CDR1 is MGHDK, CDR2 SYGVNS. The CDR3 runs to 15 residues. J lost 3 bases, V lost 3 bases, and 2 bases had no gene match.

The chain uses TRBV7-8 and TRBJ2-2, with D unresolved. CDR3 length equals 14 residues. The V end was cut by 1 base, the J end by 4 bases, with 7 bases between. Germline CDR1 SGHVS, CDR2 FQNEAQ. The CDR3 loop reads CASSLGGVTGELFF. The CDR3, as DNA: TGTGCCAGCAGCTTAGGAGGCGTCACCGGGGAGCTGTTTTTT. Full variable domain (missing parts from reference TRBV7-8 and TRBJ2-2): GAGVSQSPRYKVAKRGQDVALRCDPISGHVSLFWYQQALGQGPEFLTYFQNEAQLDKSGLPSDRFFAERPEGSVSTLKIQRTQQEDSAVYLCASSLGGVTGELFFGEGSRLTVL.

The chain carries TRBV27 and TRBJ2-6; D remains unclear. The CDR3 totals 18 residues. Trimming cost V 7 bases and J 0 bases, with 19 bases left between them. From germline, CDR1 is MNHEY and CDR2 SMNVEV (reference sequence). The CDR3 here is CASKSSITIFSGANVLTF. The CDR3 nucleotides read TGTGCCAGCAAGAGCTCAATAACTATTTTCTCTGGGGCCAACGTCCTGACTTTC.

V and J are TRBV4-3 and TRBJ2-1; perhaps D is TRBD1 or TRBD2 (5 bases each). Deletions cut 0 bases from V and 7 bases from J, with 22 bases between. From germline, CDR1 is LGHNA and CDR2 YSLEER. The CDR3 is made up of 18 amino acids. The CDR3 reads CASSQDWVGEGSMNEQFF. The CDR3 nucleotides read TGCGCCAGCAGCCAAGATTGGGTGGGGGAAGGGTCTATGAATGAGCAGTTCTTC.

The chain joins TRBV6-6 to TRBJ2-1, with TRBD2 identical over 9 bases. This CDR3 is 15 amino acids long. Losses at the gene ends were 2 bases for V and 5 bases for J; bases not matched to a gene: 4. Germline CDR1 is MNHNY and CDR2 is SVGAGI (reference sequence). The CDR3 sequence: CASSYGGTSNNEQFF. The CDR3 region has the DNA TGTGCCAGCAGTTACGGCGGGACTAGCAACAATGAGCAGTTCTTC.

Written as DNA, the CDR3 is TGTGCCATCTCTCCGGATAGCCGACCCGGGGAGCTGTTTTTT. This encodes CAISPDSRPGELFF. This chain uses TRBV10-3 with TRBJ2-2, with no clear D. V lost 8 bases and J lost 6, with 16 bases in between. The germline V gene encodes CDR1 ENHRY and CDR2 SYGVKD. This CDR3 region has 14 residues.

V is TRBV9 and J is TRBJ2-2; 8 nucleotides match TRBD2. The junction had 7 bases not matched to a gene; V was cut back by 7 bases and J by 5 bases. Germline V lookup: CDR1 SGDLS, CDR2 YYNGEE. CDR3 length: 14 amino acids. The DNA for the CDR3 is TGTGCCAGCCTTAGCGGGGAAGCGACCGGGGAGCTGTTTTTT. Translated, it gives CASLSGEATGELFF.

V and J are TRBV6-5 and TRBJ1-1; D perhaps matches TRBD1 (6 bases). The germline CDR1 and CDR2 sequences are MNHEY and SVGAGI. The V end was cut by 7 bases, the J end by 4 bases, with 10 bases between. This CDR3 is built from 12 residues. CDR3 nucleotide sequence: TGTGCCAGCAAGGGGGTTGGCACTGAAGCTTTCTTT. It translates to CASKGVGTEAFF.

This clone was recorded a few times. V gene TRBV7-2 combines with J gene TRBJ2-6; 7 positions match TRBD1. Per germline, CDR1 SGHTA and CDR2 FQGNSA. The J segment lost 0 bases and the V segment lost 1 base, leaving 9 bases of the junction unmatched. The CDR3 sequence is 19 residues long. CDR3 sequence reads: CASSLGQGRRGSGANVLTF. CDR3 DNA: TGTGCCAGCAGCTTAGGACAGGGTCGTCGAGGCTCTGGGGCCAACGTCCTGACTTTC.

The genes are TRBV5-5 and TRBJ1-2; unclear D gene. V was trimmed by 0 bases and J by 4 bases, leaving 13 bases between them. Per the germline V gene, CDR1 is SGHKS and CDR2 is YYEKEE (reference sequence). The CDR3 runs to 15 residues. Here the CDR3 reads CASSLDLGGGYGYTF. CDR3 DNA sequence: TGTGCCAGCAGCTTGGACTTGGGCGGCGGCTATGGCTACACCTTC.

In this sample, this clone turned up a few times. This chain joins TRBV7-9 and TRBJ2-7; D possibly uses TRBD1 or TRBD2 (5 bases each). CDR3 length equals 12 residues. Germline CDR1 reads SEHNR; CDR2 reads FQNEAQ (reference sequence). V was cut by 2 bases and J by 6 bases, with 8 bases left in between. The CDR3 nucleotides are TGTGCCAGCAGCTTAATTGGGGGCGAGCAGTACGTC. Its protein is CASSLIGGEQYV.

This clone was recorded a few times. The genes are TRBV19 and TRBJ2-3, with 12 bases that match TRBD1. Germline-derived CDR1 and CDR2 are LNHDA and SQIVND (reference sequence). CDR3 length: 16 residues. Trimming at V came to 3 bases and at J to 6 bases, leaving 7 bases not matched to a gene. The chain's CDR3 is CASSIPGQGAGDTQYF. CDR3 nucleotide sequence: TGTGCCAGTAGTATTCCGGGACAGGGGGCAGGGGATACGCAGTATTTT.

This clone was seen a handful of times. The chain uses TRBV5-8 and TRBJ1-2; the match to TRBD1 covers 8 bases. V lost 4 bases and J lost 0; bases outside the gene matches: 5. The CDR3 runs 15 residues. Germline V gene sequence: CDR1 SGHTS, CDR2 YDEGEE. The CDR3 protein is CASSMGQASNYGYTF. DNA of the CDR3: TGTGCCAGCAGCATGGGACAGGCCTCTAACTATGGCTACACCTTC.

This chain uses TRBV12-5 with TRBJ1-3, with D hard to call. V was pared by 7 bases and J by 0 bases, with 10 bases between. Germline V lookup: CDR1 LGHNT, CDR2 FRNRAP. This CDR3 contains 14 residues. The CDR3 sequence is CASVLMSSGNTIYF. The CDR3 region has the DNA TGTGCTAGTGTCTTGATGAGCTCTGGAAACACCATATATTTT.

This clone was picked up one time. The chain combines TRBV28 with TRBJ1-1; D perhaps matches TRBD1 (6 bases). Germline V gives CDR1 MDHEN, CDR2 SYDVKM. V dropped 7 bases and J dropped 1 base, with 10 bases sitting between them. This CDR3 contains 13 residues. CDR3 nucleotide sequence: TGTGCCAGCAAGAGGGGGGCGAACACTGAAGCTTTCTTT. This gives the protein CASKRGANTEAFF.

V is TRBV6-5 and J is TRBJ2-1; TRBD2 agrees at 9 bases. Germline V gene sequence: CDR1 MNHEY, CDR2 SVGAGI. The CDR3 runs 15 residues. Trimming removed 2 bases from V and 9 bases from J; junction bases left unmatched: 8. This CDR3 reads CASSYGASGEIEQFF. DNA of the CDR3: TGTGCCAGCAGTTACGGGGCTAGCGGGGAAATTGAGCAGTTCTTC.

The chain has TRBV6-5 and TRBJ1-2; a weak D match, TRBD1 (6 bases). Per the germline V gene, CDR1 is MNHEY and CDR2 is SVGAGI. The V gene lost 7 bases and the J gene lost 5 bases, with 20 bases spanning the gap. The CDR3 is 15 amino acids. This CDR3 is CASTTQGSGPYGYTF. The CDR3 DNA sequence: TGTGCCAGCACCACCCAGGGGTCTGGGCCTTATGGCTACACCTTC.

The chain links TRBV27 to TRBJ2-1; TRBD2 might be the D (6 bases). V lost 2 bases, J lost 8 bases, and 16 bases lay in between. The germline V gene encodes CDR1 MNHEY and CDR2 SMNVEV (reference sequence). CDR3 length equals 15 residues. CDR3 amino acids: CASSLARSGRHEQFF. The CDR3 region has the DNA TGTGCCAGCAGTTTAGCCCGCAGCGGGCGGCATGAGCAGTTCTTC.

CDR3 in DNA: TGTGCCAGCAGCTCTTGGACAGGGGTCAATGAGCAGTTCTTC. Translating it yields CASSSWTGVNEQFF. The chain links TRBV7-9 to TRBJ2-1, with TRBD1 matching over 9 bases. CDR3 length equals 14 residues. The V gene end was trimmed by 4 bases and the J gene end by 6 bases; junction bases not matched to a gene: 4. Germline CDR1 SEHNR, CDR2 FQNEAQ (reference sequence).

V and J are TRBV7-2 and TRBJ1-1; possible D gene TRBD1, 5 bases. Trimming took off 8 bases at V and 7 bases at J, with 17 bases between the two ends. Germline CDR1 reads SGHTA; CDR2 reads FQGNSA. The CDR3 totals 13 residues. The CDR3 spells CASRWGSGIEAFF. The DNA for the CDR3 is TGTGCCAGCCGCTGGGGGAGTGGCATTGAAGCTTTCTTT.